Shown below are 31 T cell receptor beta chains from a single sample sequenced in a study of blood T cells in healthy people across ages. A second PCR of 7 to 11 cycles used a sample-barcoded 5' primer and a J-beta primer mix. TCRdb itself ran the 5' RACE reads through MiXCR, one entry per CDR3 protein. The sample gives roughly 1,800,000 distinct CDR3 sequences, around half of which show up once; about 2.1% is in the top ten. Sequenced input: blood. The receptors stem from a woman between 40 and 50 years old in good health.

This CDR3 reads CASSLYRSNQPQHF. The DNA of the CDR3 is TGTGCCAGCAGTTTATACAGGAGCAATCAGCCCCAGCATTTT. V and J are TRBV28 and TRBJ1-5; tentative D call: TRBD1 (5 bases). V was pared by 1 base and J by 1 base, with 5 bases between. The CDR3 has 14 amino acids. The germline CDR1 and CDR2 sequences are MDHEN and SYDVKM.

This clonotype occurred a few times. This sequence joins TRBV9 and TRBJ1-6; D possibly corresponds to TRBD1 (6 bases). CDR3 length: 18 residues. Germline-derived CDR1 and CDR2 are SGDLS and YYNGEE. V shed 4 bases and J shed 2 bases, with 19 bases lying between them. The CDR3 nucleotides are TGTGCCAGCAGCCCATCCTCCAGGGGAAGCGCCTATAATTCACCCCTCCACTTT. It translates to CASSPSSRGSAYNSPLHF.

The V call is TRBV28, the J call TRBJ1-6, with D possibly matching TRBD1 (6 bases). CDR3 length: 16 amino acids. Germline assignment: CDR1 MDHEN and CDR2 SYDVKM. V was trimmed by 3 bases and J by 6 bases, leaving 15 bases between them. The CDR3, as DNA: TGTGCCAGCAGTTTGGTCCGGGGGCAGGGTAATTCACCCCTCCACTTT. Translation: CASSLVRGQGNSPLHF.

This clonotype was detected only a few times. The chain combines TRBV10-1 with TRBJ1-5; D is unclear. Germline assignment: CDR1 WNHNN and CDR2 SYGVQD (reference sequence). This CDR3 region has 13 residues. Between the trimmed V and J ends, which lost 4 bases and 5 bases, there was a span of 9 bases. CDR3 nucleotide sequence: TGCGCCAGCAGTGCCATAACGGATCAGCCCCAGCATTTT. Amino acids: CASSAITDQPQHF.

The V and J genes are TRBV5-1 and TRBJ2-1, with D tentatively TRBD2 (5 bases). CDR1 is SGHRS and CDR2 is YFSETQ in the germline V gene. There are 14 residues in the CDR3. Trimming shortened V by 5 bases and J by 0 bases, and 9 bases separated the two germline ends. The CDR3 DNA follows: TGCGCCAGCAGGCTAGAGGGCTCCTACAATGAGCAGTTCTTC. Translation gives CASRLEGSYNEQFF.

As DNA, the CDR3 is TGCAGCGTTGAAAGAATTGGGCCGTTGTCCTACAATGAGCAGTTCTTC. This translates into CSVERIGPLSYNEQFF. The genes are TRBV29-1 and TRBJ2-1; D is ambiguous. From germline, CDR1 is SQVTM and CDR2 ANQGSEA. The CDR3 extends over 16 amino acids. The V and J ends lost 2 bases and 1 base respectively, with 15 bases between them.

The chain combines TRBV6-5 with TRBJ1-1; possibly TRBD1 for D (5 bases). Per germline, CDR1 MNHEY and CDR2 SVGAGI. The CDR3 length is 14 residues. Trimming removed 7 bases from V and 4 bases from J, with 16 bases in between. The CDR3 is CASTEGEGTTEAFF. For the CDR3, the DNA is TGTGCCAGCACCGAAGGAGAGGGGACCACTGAAGCTTTCTTT.

The chain's CDR3 is CASSVQGSVGDTQYF. DNA of the CDR3: TGCGCCAGCAGCGTACAGGGTTCTGTTGGAGATACGCAGTATTTT. This chain joins TRBV5-1 and TRBJ2-3; possible D gene TRBD1, 6 bases. Germline lookup yields CDR1 SGHRS and CDR2 YFSETQ. Trimming removed 4 bases at V and 5 bases at J, with 17 bases between. This CDR3 region has 15 residues. Full variable domain (missing parts from reference TRBV5-1 and TRBJ2-3): KAGVTQTPRYLIKTRGQQVTLSCSPISGHRSVSWYQQTPGQGLQFLFEYFSETQRNKGNFPGRFSGRQFSNSRSEMNVSTLELGDSALYLCASSVQGSVGDTQYFGPGTRLTVL.

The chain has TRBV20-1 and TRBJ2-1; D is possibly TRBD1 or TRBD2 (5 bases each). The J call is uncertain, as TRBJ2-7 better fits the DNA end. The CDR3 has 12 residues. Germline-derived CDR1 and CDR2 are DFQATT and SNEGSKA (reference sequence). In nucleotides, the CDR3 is TGCAGTGTTCTGGGGGTCTACAATGAGCAGTACTTC. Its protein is CSVLGVYNEQYF.

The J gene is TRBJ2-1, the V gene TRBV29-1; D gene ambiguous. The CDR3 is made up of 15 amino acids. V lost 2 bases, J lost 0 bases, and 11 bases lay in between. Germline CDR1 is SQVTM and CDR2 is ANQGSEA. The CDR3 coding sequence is TGCAGCGTTGAACGGATCGGACCCTCCTACAATGAGCAGTTCTTC. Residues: CSVERIGPSYNEQFF.

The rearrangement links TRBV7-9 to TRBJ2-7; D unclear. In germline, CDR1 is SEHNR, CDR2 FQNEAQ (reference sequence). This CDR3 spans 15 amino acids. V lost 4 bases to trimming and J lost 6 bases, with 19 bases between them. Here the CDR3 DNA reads TGTGCCAGCAGCTCCTACATCCGAGGACCGGGCGAGCAGTACTTC. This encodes CASSSYIRGPGEQYF.

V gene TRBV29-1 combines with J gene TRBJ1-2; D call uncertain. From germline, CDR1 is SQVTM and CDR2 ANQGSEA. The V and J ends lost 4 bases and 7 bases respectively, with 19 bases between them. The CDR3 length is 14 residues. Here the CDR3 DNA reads TGCAGCGTTGGAGGTGCGCGGGCTTTAAGTGGCTACACCTTC. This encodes CSVGGARALSGYTF.

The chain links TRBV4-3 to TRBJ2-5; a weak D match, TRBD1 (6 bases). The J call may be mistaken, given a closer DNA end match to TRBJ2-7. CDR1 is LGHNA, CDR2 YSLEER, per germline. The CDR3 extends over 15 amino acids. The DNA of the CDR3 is TGCGCCAGCAGCCCCTTTTGGGGGCCCCCCTACGAGCAGTACTTC. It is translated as CASSPFWGPPYEQYF.

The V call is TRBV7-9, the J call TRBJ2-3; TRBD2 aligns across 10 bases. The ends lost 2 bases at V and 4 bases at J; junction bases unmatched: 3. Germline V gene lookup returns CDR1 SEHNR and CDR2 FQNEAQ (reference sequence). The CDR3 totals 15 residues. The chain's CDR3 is CASSLSSGGSDTQYF. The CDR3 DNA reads TGTGCCAGCAGCTTATCTAGCGGGGGTTCAGATACGCAGTATTTT.

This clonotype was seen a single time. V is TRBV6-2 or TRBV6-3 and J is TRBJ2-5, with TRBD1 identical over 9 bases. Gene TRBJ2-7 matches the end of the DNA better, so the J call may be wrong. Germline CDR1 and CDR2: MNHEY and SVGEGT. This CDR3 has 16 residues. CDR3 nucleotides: TGTGCCAGCAGTTACGACGGGGACAGGGTATCCTACGAGCAGTACTTC. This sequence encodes CASSYDGDRVSYEQYF.

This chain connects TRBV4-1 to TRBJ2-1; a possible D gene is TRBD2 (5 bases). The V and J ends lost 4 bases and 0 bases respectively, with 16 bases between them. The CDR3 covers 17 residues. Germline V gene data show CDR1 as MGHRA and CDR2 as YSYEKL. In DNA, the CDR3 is TGCGCCAGCAGCCCGAGACATAGGGAGAGCTCCTACAATGAGCAGTTCTTC. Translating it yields CASSPRHRESSYNEQFF.

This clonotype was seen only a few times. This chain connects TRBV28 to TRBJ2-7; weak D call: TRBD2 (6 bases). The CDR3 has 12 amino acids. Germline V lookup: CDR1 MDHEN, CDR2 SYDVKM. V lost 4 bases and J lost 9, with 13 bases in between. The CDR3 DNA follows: TGTGCCAGCAGTTCAGGACTACGCGGGCAGTACTTC. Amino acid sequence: CASSSGLRGQYF.

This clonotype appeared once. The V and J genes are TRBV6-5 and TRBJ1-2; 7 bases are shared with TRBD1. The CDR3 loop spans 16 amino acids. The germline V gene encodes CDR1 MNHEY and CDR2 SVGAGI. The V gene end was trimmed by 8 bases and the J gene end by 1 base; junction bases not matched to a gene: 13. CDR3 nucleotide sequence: TGTGCCAGCGCAGAGGGCAGGGGGTTCAATAACTATGGCTACACCTTC. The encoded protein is CASAEGRGFNNYGYTF.

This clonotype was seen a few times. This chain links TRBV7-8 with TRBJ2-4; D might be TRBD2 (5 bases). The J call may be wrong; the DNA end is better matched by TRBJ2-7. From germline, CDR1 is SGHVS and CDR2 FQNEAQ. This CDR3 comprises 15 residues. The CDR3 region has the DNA TGTGCCAGCAGCTTAGCTACAATCCGGGACTACGAGCAGTACTTC. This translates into CASSLATIRDYEQYF.

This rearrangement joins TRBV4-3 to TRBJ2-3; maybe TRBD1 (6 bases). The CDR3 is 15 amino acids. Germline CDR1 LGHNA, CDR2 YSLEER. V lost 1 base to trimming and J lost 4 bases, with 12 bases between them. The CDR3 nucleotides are TGCGCCAGCAGCCAAGCCGGGACACCCCCAGATACGCAGTATTTT. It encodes CASSQAGTPPDTQYF.

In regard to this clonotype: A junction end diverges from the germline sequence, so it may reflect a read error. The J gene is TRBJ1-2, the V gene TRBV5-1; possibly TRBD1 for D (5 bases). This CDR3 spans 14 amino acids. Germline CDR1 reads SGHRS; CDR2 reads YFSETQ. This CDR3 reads CTSSLSRGGYGYTF. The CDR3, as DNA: TGCACCAGCAGCCTCTCCCGGGGGGGCTATGGCTACACCTTC.

CDR3 protein: CSTILVVGREQYF. CDR3 DNA sequence: TGCAGTACTATCTTAGTGGTGGGGCGCGAGCAGTACTTC. The genes are TRBV20-1 and TRBJ2-5; D possibly corresponds to TRBD1 (5 bases). The J call may not be correct, given that the DNA end is closer to TRBJ2-7. CDR1 DFQATT and CDR2 SNEGSKA come from the germline V gene (reference sequence). The CDR3 has 13 amino acids.

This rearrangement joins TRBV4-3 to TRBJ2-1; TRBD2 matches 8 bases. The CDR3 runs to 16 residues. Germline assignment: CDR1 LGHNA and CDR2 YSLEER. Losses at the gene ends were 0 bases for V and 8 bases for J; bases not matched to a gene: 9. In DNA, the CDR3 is TGCGCCAGCAGCCAAGATCGGCGGGGGGCAGTCGATGAGCAGTTCTTC. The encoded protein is CASSQDRRGAVDEQFF.

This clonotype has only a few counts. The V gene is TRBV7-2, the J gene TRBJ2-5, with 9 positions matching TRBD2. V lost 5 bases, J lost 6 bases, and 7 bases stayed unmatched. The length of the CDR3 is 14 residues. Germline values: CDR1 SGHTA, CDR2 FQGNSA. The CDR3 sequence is CASSPGTSSQTQYF. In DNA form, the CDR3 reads TGTGCCAGCAGCCCCGGGACTAGCAGTCAGACCCAGTACTTC. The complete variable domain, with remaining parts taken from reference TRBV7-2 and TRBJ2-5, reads GAGVSQSPSNKVTEKGKDVELRCDPISGHTALYWYRQSLGQGLEFLIYFQGNSAPDKSGLPSDRFSAERTGGSVSTLTIQRTQQEDSAVYLCASSPGTSSQTQYFGPGTRLLVL.

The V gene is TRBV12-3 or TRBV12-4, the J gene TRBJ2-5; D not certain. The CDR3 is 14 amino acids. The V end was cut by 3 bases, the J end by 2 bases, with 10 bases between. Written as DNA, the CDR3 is TGTGCCAGCAGTTTCACGGAGATGCAAGAGACCCAGTACTTC. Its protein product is CASSFTEMQETQYF.

This chain's CDR3 is CASSLVARAGTQYF. As DNA, the CDR3 is TGTGCCAGCAGCTTGGTAGCTCGGGCCGGGACCCAGTACTTC. V and J are TRBV7-6 and TRBJ2-5, with D uncertain. CDR3 length: 14 amino acids. V shed 3 bases and J shed 7 bases, with 15 bases lying between them. Germline V gene lookup returns CDR1 SGHVS and CDR2 FNYEAQ.

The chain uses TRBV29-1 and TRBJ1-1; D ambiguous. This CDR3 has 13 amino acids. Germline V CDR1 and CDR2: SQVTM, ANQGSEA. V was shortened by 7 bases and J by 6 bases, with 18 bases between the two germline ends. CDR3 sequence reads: CSGDTLHGPEAFF. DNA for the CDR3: TGCAGCGGTGACACCCTCCACGGCCCTGAAGCTTTCTTT.

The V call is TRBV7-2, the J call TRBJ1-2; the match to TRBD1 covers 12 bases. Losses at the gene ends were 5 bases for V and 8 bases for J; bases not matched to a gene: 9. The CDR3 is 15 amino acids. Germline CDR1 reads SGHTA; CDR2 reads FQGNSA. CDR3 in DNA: TGTGCCAGCAGCCGCCCGGGACAGGGGGCAGGAGGCTACACCTTC. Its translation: CASSRPGQGAGGYTF.

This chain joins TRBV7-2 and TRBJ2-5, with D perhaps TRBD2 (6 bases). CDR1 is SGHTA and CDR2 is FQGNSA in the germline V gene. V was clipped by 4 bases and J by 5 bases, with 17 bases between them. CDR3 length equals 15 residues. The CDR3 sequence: CASSSSGEWGETQYF. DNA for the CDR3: TGTGCCAGCAGCTCCTCGGGGGAGTGGGGGGAGACCCAGTACTTC. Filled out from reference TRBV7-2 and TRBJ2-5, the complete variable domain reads GAGVSQSPSNKVTEKGKDVELRCDPISGHTALYWYRQSLGQGLEFLIYFQGNSAPDKSGLPSDRFSAERTGGSVSTLTIQRTQQEDSAVYLCASSSSGEWGETQYFGPGTRLLVL.

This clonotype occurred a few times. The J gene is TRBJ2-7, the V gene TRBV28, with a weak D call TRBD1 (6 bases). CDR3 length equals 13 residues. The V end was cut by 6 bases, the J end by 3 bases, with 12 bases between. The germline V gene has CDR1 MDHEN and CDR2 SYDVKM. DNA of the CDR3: TGTGCCAGCAGCGAGGACAGATACTACGAGCAGTACTTC. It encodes CASSEDRYYEQYF.

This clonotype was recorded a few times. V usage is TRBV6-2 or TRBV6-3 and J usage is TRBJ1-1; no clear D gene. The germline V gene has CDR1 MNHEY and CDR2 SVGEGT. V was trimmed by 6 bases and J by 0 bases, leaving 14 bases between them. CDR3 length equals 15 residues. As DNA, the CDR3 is TGTGCCAGCAGAATACCGAACCTTATGAACACTGAAGCTTTCTTT. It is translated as CASRIPNLMNTEAFF.